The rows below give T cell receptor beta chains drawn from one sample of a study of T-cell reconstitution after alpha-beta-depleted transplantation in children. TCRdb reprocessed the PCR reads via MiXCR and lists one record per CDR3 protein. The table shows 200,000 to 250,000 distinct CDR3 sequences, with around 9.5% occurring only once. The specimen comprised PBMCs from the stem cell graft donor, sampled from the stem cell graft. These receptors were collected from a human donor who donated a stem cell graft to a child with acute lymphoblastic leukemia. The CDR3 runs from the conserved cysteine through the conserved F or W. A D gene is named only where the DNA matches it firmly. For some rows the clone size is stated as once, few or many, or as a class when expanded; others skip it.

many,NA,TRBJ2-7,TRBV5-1,TGCGCCAGCAGCTTGGAAGGGATCCAGTTGGACGAGCAGTACTTC,CASSLEGIQLDEQYF
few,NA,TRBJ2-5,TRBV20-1,TGCAGTCCACCCCTCAACTGGAAGGAGACCCAGTACTTC,CSPPLNWKETQYF
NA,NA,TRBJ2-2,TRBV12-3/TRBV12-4,TGTGCCAGCAGTAGGGACTCCGGCACCGGGGAGCTGTTTTTT,CASSRDSGTGELFF
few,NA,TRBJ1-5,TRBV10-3,TGTGCCATCAGTGCCGAAGTAGCAGCTCAGCCCCAGCATTTT,CAISAEVAAQPQHF
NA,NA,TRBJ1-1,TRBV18,TGTGCCAGCTCACCAATTCCAGGGGAGGGTTTCTTT,CASSPIPGEGFF
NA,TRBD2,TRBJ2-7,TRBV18,TGTGCCAGCTCACCACCGGGCCGGGGGGAGGCCGAGCAGTACTTC,CASSPPGRGEAEQYF
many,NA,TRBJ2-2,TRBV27,TGTGCCAGCAGTTTAAGAACCGGGGAGCTGTTTTTT,CASSLRTGELFF
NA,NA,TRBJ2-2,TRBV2,TGTGCCAGCAGTGCAGGTTGGACAGAAAACACCGGGGAGCTGTTTTTT,CASSAGWTENTGELFF
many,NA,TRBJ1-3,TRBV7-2,TGTGCCAGCAGCTCGGGACCCACGTCGGTCGGAAACACCATATATTTT,CASSSGPTSVGNTIYF
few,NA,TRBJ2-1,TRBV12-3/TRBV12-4,TGTGCCAGCAGTGTACACCGGGGCCCAGACAATGAGCAGTTCTTC,CASSVHRGPDNEQFF
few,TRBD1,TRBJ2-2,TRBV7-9,TGTGCCAGCAGCTTCTCCTGGGGACAGGAGAACACCGGGGAGCTGTTTTTT,CASSFSWGQENTGELFF
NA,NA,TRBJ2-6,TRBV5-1,TGCGCCAGCAGCTTGGCGTTGGGACGGCGCTCTGGGGCCAACGTCCTGACTTTC,CASSLALGRRSGANVLTF
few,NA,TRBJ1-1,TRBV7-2,TGTGCCAGCAGCTTGATTATGGGGGTGACTGAAGCTTTCTTT,CASSLIMGVTEAFF
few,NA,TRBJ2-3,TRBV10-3,TGTGCCACCGGCGAGGGAAGGATGATAGATACGCAGTATTTT,CATGEGRMIDTQYF
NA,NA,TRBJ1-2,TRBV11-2,TGTGCCAGCAGCTTATCCGACTCCGGCTATGGCTACACCTTC,CASSLSDSGYGYTF
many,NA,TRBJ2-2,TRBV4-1,TGCGCCAGCAGCCAAGTGGGGGGTGGCGGGGAGCTGTTTTTT,CASSQVGGGGELFF
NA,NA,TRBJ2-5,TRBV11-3,TGTGCCAGCAGCTTAGCGGCCAGGGAAGAAGAGACCCAGTACTTC,CASSLAAREEETQYF
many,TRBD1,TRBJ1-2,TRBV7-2,TGTGCCAGCACCCCCCGTACGGGACAGGGGGGCTATGGCTACACCTTC,CASTPRTGQGGYGYTF
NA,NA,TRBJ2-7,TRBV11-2,TGTGCCAGCAGCTTCGGACGAGTAGGCGAGCAGTACTTC,CASSFGRVGEQYF
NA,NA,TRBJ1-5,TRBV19,TGTGCCAGTAGTATTGGGCTTTATCAGCCCCAGCATTTT,CASSIGLYQPQHF
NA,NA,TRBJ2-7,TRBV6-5,TGTGCCAGCAGTTACGTCGGGGGGCAGGACGAGCAGTACTTC,CASSYVGGQDEQYF
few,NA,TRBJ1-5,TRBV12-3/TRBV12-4,TGTGCCAGCAGTTTGATCCCCTCCAGCAATCAGCCCCAGCATTTT,CASSLIPSSNQPQHF
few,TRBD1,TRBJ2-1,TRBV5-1,TGCGCCAGCAGCTTGGTCGGGACAGTGAACAATGAGCAGTTCTTC,CASSLVGTVNNEQFF
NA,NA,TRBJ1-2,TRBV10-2,TGCGCCAGCAGGCAAGGAGTCTATGGCTACACCTTC,CASRQGVYGYTF
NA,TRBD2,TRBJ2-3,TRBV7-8,TGTGCCAACAGCTTAAAAAAGCGGGGTTTCGGTACGCAGTATTTT,CANSLKKRGFGTQYF
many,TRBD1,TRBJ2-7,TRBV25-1,TGTGCCAGCAGTATACAGGGGGTTGACGAGCAGTACTTC,CASSIQGVDEQYF